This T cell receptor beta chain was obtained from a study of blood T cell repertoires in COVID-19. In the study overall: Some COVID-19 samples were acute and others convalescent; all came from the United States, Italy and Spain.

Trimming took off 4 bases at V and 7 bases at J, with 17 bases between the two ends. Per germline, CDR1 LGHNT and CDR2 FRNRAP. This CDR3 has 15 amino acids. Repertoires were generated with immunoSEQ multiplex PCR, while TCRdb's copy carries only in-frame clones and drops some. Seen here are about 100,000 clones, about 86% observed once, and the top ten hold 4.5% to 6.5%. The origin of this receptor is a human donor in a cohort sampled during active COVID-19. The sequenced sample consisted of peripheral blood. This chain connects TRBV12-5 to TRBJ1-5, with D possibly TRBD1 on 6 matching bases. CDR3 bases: TGTGCTAGTGGTTCCCCCCACAGGGCTTTACAGCCCCAGCATTTT. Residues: CASGSPHRALQPQHF.